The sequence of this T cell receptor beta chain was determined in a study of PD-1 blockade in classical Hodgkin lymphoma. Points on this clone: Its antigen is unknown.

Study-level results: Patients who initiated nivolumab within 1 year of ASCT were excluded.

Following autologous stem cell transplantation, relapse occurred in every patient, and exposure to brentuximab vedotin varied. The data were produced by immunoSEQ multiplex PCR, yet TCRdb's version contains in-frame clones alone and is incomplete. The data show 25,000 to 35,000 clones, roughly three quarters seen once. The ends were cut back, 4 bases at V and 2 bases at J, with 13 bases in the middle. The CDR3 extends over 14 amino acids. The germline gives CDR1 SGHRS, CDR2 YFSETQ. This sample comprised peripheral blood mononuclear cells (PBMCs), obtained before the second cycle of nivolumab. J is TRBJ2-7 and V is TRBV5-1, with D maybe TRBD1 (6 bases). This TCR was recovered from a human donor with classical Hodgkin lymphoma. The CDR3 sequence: CASSPTGLTYEQYF. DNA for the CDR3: TGCGCCAGCAGCCCGACAGGCCTCACCTACGAGCAGTACTTC.